Listed below are T cell receptor beta chains from one sample, sequenced in a study of PD-L1 blockade in urothelial cancer. Assay: immunoSEQ multiplex PCR; the TCRdb copy retains only in-frame clones and omits some. The sample contains around 100,000 clones, 85% to 95% of which appear only once. Sequenced material: PBMCs, taken around atezolizumab (anti-PD-L1) treatment. Receptors originate from a man in his sixties with urothelial cancer. Each CDR3 is given with its conserved first and last residue. The D gene is left open where the match is weak. Clone size is stated in some rows and not others, as once, few, many or a class when expanded.

>.|TRBJ2-7|TRBV7-2|.
CASSLLADSYEQYF
TGTGCCAGCAGCTTGTTAGCGGACTCCTACGAGCAGTACTTC
>.|TRBJ1-4|TRBV19|.
CASRTTRKATNEKLFF
TGTGCCAGTAGAACTACCCGCAAGGCAACTAATGAAAAACTGTTTTTT
>.|TRBJ1-2|TRBV7-2|.
CASSSAGVGGYTF
TGTGCCAGCAGCTCTGCCGGAGTTGGCGGCTACACCTTC
>.|TRBJ1-6|TRBV2|.
CASRMGGGNSPLHF
TGTGCCAGCAGGATGGGGGGGGGCAATTCACCCCTCCACTTT
>.|TRBJ1-6|TRBV30|.
CAWSQNSPLHF
TGTGCCTGGAGTCAAAATTCACCCCTCCACTTT
>.|TRBJ1-1|TRBV6-1|.
CASSEGRGKGGTNTEAFF
TGTGCCAGCAGTGAAGGAAGGGGGAAGGGCGGAACGAACACTGAAGCTTTCTTT
>.|TRBJ2-2|TRBV5-4|.
CASSSSLYRTSNTGELFF
TGTGCCAGCAGCTCCTCCTTATACAGGACGTCGAACACCGGGGAGCTGTTTTTT
>TRBD1|TRBJ1-5|TRBV5-4|.
CASSIDRGDNQPQHF
TGTGCCAGCAGCATTGACAGGGGTGACAATCAGCCCCAGCATTTT
>.|TRBJ1-2|TRBV28|.
CASSTRDTFYGYTF
TGTGCCAGCAGTACCCGGGACACCTTCTATGGCTACACCTTC
>TRBD2|TRBJ2-6|TRBV7-2|.
CASSRTSGSLLSGANVLTF
TGTGCCAGCAGCCGGACTAGCGGGAGTTTATTGTCTGGGGCCAACGTCCTGACTTTC
>TRBD1|TRBJ2-7|TRBV11-2|.
CASSLPLDRGWDYEQYF
TGTGCCAGCAGCTTACCCCTGGACAGGGGTTGGGACTACGAGCAGTACTTC
>.|TRBJ1-2|TRBV19|.
CASSMRTALYGYTF
TGTGCCAGTAGTATGCGAACCGCCCTCTATGGCTACACCTTC
>TRBD2|TRBJ2-3|TRBV6-1|.
CASSDEEGGPDTQYF
TGTGCCAGCAGTGATGAGGAGGGAGGGCCAGATACGCAGTATTTT
>TRBD1|TRBJ1-2|TRBV28|.
CASSLGQHYGYTF
TGTGCCAGCAGCCTGGGACAGCACTATGGCTACACCTTC
>.|TRBJ2-7|TRBV9|.
CASSVDPGSYEQYF
TGTGCCAGCAGCGTAGACCCGGGTTCCTACGAGCAGTACTTC
>.|TRBJ2-6|TRBV5-8|.
CASFRGVLGAGANVLTF
TGTGCCAGCTTCCGAGGAGTCCTTGGGGCCGGGGCCAACGTCCTGACTTTC
>.|TRBJ1-1|TRBV5-6|.
CASSLVALNTEAFF
TGTGCCAGCAGCTTGGTTGCACTAAACACTGAAGCTTTCTTT
>.|TRBJ1-2|TRBV7-9|once
CASSLGGTSDYGYTF
TGTGCCAGCAGCTTAGGGGGGACTAGTGACTATGGCTACACCTTC
>TRBD1|TRBJ2-5|TRBV7-2|.
CASSLQTGMRETQYF
TGTGCCAGCAGCCTCCAGACAGGGATGAGGGAGACCCAGTACTTC
>TRBD2|TRBJ2-7|TRBV28|.
CASSQLAGSFYEQYF
TGTGCCAGCAGCCAACTAGCGGGCTCTTTCTACGAGCAGTACTTC
>TRBD2|TRBJ2-3|TRBV4-1|.
CASSHPRTSGRRKGDTQYF
TGCGCCAGCAGCCACCCTAGGACTAGCGGGAGGCGGAAGGGAGATACGCAGTATTTT
>.|TRBJ1-1|TRBV27|.
CASRPDRNLMNTEAFF
TGTGCCAGCAGACCCGATCGAAACTTGATGAACACTGAAGCTTTCTTT
>.|TRBJ1-5|TRBV6-5|.
CASSYSRGAGQPQHF
TGTGCCAGCAGTTACTCGCGGGGGGCTGGTCAGCCCCAGCATTTT
>.|TRBJ2-5|TRBV6-5|.
CASRTWGSSFGLLYF
TGTGCCAGCAGGACCTGGGGTTCTAGCTTTGGTTTACTGTACTTC
>.|TRBJ1-2|TRBV9|.
CASSVGAGVSGSGYGYTF
TGTGCCAGCAGCGTAGGGGCTGGGGTATCGGGATCGGGGTATGGCTACACCTTC